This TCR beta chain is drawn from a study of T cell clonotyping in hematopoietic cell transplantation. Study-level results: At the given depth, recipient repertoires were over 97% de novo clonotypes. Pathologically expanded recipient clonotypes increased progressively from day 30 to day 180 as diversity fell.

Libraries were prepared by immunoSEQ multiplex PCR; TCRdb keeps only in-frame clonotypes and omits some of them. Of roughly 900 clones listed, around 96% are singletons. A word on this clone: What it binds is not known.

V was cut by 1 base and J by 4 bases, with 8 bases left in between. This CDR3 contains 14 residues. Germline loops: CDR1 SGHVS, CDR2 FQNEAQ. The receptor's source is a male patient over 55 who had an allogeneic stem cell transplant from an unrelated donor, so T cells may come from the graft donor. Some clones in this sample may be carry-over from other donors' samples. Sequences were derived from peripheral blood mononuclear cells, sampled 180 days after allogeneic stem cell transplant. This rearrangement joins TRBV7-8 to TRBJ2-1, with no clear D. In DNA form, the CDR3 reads TGTGCCAGCAGCTTAGGCCCAGATTACAATGAGCAGTTCTTC. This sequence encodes CASSLGPDYNEQFF.